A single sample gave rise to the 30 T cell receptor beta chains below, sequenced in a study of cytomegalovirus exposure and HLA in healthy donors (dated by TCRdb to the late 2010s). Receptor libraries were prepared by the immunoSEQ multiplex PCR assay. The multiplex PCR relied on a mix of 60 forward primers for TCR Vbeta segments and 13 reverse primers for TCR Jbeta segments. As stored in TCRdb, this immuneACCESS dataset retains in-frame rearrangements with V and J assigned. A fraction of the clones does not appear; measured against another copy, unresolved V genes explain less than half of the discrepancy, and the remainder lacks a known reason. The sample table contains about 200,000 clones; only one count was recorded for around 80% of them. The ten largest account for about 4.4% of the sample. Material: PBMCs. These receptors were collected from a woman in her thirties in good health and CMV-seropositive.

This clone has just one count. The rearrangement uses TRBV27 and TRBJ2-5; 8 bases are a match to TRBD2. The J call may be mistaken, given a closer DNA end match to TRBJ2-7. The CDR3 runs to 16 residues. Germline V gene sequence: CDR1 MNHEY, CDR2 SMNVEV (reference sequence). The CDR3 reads CASSLSMGTSRHEQYF. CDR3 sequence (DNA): TGTGCCAGCAGTTTATCGATGGGGACTAGTCGCCACGAGCAGTACTTC.

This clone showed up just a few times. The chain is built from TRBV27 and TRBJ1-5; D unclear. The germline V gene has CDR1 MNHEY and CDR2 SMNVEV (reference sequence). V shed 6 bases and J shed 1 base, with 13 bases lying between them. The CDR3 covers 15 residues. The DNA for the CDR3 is TGTGCCAGCAGGCCATCTGGAGAGAGCAATCAGCCCCAGCATTTT. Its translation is CASRPSGESNQPQHF.

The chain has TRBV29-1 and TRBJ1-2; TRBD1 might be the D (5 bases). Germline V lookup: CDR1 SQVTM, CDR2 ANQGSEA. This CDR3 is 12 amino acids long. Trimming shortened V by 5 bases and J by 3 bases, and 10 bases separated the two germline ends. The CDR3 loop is CSVSTEDYGYTF. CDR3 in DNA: TGCAGCGTTTCGACAGAGGACTATGGCTACACCTTC.

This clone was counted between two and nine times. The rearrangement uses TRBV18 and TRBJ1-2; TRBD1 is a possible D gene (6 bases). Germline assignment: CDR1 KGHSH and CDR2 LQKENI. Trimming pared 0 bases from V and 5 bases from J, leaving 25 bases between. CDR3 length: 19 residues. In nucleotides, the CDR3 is TGTGCCAGCTCACCACCGGCAGTAGTGGAACAGGGCAGGATGTATGGCTACACCTTC. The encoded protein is CASSPPAVVEQGRMYGYTF.

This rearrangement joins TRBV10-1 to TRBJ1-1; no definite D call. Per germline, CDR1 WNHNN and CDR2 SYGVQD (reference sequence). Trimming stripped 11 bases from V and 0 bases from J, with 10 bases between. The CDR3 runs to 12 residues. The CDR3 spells CAPRGMNTEAFF. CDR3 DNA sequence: TGCGCCCCCCGAGGCATGAACACTGAAGCTTTCTTT.

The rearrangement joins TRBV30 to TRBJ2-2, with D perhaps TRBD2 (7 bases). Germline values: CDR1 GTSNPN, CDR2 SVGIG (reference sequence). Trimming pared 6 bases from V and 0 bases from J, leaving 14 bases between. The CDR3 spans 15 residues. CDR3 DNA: TGTGCCTGTCGAAGGGGGGGCCCGAACACCGGGGAGCTGTTTTTT. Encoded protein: CACRRGGPNTGELFF.

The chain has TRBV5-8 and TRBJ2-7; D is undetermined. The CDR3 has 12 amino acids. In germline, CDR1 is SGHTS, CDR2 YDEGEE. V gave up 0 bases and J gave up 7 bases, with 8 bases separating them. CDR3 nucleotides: TGTGCCAGCAGCTTGGGACTTGGGGAGCAGTACTTC. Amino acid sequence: CASSLGLGEQYF.

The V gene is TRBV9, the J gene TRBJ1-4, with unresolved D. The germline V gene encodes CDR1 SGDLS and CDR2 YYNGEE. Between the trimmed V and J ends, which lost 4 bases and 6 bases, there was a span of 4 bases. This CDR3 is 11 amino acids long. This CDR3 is CASSSDEKLFF. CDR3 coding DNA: TGTGCCAGCAGCTCGGATGAAAAACTGTTTTTT.

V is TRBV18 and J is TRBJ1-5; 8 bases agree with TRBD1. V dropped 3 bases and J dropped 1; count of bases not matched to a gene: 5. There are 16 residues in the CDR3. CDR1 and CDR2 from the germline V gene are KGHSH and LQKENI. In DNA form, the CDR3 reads TGTGCCAGCTCACCCTCAGGACAGGGAAGCAATCAGCCCCAGCATTTT. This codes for CASSPSGQGSNQPQHF.

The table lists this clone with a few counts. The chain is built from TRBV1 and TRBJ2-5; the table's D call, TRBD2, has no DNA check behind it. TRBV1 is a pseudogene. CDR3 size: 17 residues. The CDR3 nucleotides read TGCACCAGCAGCCCCGTACCCCGGGAGGGTTATAAGGAGACCCAGTACTTC. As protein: CTSSPVPREGYKETQYF.

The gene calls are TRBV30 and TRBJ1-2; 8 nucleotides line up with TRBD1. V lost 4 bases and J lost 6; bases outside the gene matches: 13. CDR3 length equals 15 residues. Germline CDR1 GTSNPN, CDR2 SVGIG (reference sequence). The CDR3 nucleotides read TGTGCCTGGAATCCCGGGACAGGCTGGACTCATGGCTACACCTTC. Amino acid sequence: CAWNPGTGWTHGYTF. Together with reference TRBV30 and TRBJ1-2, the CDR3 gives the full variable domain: SQTIHQWPATLVQPVGSPLSLECTVEGTSNPNLYWYRQAAGRGLQLLFYSVGIGQISSEVPQNLSASRPQDRQFILSSKKLLLSDSGFYLCAWNPGTGWTHGYTFGSGTRLTVV.

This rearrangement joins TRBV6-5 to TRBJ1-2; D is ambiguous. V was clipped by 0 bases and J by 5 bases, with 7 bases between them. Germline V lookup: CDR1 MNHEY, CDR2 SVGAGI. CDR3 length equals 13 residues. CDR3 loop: CASSYSRAYGYTF. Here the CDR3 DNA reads TGTGCCAGCAGTTACTCGAGGGCATATGGCTACACCTTC.

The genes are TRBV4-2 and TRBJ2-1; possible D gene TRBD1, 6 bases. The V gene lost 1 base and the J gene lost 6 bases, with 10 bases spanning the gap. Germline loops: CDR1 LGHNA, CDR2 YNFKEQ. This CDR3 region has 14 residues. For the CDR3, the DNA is TGTGCCAGCAGCCAAGGGATGGGGGCCAATGAGCAGTTCTTC. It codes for CASSQGMGANEQFF.

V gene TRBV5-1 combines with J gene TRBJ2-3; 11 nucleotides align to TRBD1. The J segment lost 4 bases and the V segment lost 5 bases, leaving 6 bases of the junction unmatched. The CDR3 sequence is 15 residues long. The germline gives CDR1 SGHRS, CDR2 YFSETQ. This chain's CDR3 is CASSFGTGGSDTQYF. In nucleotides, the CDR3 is TGCGCCAGCAGTTTCGGGACAGGGGGTTCAGATACGCAGTATTTT. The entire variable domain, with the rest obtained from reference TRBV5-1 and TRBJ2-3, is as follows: KAGVTQTPRYLIKTRGQQVTLSCSPISGHRSVSWYQQTPGQGLQFLFEYFSETQRNKGNFPGRFSGRQFSNSRSEMNVSTLELGDSALYLCASSFGTGGSDTQYFGPGTRLTVL.

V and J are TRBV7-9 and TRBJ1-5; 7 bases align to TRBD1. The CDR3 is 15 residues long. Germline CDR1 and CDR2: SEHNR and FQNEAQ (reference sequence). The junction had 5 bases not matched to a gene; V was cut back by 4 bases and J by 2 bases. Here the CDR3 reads CASSSGQVGNQPQHF. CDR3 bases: TGTGCCAGCAGCTCCGGACAGGTGGGCAATCAGCCCCAGCATTTT.

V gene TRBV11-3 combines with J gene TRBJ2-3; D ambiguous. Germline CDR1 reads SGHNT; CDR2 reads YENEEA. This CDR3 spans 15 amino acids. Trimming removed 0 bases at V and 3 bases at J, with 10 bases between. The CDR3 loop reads CASSLEPLSTDTQYF. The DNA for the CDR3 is TGTGCCAGCAGCTTAGAGCCCCTCAGTACAGATACGCAGTATTTT.

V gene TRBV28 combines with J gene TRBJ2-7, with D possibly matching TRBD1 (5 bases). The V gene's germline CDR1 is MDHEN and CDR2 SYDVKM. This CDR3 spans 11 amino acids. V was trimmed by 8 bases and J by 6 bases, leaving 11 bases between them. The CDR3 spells CASQDSSEQYF. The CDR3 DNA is TGTGCCAGCCAAGACAGTTCCGAGCAGTACTTC. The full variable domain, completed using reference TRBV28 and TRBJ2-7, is DVKVTQSSRYLVKRTGEKVFLECVQDMDHENMFWYRQDPGLGLRLIYFSYDVKMKEKGDIPEGYSVSREKKERFSLILESASTNQTSMYLCASQDSSEQYFGPGTRLTVT.

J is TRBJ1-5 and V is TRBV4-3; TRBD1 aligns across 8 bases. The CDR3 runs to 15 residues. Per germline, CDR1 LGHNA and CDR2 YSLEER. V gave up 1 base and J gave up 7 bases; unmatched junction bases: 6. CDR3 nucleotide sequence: TGCGCCAGCAGCCAAGGGGCAGGGGGCGGGCAGCCCCAGCATTTT. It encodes CASSQGAGGGQPQHF.

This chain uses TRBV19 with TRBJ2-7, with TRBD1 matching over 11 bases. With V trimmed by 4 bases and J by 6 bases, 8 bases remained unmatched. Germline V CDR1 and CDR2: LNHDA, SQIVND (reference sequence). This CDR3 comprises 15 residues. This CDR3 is CASSTSDRGRLEQYF. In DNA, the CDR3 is TGTGCCAGTAGTACCTCGGACAGGGGGCGCCTCGAGCAGTACTTC. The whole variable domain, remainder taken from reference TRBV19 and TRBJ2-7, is DGGITQSPKYLFRKEGQNVTLSCEQNLNHDAMYWYRQDPGQGLRLIYYSQIVNDFQKGDIAEGYSVSREKKESFPLTVTSAQKNPTAFYLCASSTSDRGRLEQYFGPGTRLTVT.

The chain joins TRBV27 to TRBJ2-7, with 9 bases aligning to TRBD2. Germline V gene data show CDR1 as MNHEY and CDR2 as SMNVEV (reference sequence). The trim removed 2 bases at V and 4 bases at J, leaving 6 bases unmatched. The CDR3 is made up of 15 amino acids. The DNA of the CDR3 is TGTGCCAGCAGTTTAGCGGGAGGGCCAGAGTACGAGCAGTACTTC. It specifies CASSLAGGPEYEQYF.

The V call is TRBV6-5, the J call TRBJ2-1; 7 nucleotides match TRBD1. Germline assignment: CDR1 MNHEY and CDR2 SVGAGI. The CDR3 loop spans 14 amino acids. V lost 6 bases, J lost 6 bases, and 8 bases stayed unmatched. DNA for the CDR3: TGTGCCAGCAGGGACAGGACAGTCGGCAATGAGCAGTTCTTC. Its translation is CASRDRTVGNEQFF.

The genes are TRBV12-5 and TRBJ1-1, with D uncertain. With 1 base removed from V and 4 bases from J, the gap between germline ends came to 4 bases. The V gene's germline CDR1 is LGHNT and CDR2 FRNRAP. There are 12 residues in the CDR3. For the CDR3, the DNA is TGTGCTAGTGGTTTGGGAGGCACTGAAGCTTTCTTT. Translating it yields CASGLGGTEAFF.

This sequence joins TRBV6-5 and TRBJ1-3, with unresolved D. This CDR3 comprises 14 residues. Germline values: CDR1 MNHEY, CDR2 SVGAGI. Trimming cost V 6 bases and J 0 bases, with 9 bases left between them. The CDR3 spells CASRRVNSGNTIYF. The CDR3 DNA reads TGTGCCAGCAGGCGCGTCAACTCTGGAAACACCATATATTTT.

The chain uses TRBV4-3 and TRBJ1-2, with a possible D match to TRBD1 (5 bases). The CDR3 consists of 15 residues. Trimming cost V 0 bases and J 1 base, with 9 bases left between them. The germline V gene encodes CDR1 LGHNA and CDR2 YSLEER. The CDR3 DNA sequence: TGCGCCAGCAGCCAAGATCGCGACAGTAACTATGGCTACACCTTC. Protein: CASSQDRDSNYGYTF.

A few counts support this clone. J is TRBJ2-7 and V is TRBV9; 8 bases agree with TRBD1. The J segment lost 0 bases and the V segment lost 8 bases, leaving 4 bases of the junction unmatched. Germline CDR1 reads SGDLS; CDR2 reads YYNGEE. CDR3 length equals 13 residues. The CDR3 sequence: CASGQGRSYEQYF. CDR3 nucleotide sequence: TGTGCCAGTGGACAGGGACGCTCCTACGAGCAGTACTTC.

The DNA of the CDR3 is TGTGCCAGCAGTTTATCTGGACAGGGGTTCTACGAGCAGTACTTC. It encodes CASSLSGQGFYEQYF. This chain uses TRBV27 with TRBJ2-7; TRBD1 matches at 9 bases. CDR1 and CDR2 (germline): MNHEY, SMNVEV (reference sequence). Unmatched junction bases numbered 3, after V lost 0 bases and J lost 3 bases. CDR3 length equals 15 residues.

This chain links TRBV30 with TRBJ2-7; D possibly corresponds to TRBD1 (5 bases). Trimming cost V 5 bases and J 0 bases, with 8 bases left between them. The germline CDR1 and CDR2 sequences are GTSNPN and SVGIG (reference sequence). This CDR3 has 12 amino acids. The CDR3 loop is CAWGRDSYEQYF. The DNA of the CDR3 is TGTGCCTGGGGCAGGGACTCCTACGAGCAGTACTTC.

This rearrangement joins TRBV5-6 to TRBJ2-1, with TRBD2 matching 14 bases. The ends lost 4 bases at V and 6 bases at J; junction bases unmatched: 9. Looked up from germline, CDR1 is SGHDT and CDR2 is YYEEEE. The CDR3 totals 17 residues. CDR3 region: CASSLETGTSGSNEQFF. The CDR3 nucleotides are TGTGCCAGCAGCCTCGAGACCGGGACTAGCGGGAGCAATGAGCAGTTCTTC.

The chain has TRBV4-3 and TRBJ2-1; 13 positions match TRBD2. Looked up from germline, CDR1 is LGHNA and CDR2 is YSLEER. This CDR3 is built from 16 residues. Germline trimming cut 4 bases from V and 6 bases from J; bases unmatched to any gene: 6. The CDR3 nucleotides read TGCGCCAGCAGCCCAGGGACTAGCGGGAACCCCAATGAGCAGTTCTTC. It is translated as CASSPGTSGNPNEQFF.

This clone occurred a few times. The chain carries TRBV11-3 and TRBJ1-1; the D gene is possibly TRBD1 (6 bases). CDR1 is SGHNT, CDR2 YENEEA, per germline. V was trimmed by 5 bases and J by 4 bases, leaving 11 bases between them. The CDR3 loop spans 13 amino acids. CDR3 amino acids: CASSPFRGTEAFF. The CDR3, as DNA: TGTGCCAGCAGCCCATTCAGGGGCACTGAAGCTTTCTTT.